Sequencing of this T cell receptor (beta chain) was carried out in a study of blood T cell repertoires in COVID-19. People in the exposed group encountered a COVID-19 case within 2 weeks before entering the study. Sequenced by immunoSEQ multiplex PCR; TCRdb stores in-frame clones only, minus some. The table includes some 340,000 clones, roughly 90% detected once. Deletions cut 2 bases from V and 0 bases from J, with 16 bases between. Per the germline V gene, CDR1 is LNHDA and CDR2 is SQIVND (reference sequence). The CDR3 totals 17 residues. The chain uses TRBV19 and TRBJ1-1; tentative D call: TRBD1 (5 bases). This receptor was identified in a young woman who had been exposed to COVID-19. What was sequenced was PBMCs or T cells enriched from blood (not recorded which). CDR3 in DNA: TGTGCCAGTAGTATAAATTGGGGTGGGGCTATGAACACTGAAGCTTTCTTT. Protein: CASSINWGGAMNTEAFF.